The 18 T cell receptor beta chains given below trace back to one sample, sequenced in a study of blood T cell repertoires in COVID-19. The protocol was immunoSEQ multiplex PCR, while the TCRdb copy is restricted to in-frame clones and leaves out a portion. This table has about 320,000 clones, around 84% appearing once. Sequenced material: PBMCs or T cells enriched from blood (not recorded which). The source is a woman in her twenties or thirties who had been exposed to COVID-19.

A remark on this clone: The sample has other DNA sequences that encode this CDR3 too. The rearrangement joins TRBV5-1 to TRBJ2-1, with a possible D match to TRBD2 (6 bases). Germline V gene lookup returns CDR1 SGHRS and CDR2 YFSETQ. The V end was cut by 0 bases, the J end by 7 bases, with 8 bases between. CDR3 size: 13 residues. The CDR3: CASSLAGGNEQFF. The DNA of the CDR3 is TGCGCCAGCAGCTTGGCCGGGGGAAATGAGCAGTTCTTC.

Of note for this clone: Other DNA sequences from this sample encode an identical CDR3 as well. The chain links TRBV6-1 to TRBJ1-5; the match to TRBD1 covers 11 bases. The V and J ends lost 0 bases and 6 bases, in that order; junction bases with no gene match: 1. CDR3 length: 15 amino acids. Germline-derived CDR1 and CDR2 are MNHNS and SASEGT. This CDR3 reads CASSEAGTGGQPQHF. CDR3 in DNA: TGTGCCAGCAGTGAAGCCGGGACAGGGGGTCAGCCCCAGCATTTT.

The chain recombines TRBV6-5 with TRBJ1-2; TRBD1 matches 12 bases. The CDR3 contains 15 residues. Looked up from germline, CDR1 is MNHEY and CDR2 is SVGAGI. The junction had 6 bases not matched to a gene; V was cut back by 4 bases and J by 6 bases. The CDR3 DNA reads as TGTGCCAGCAGTTCTGTGGGACAGGGGGCTAATGGCTACACCTTC. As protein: CASSSVGQGANGYTF.

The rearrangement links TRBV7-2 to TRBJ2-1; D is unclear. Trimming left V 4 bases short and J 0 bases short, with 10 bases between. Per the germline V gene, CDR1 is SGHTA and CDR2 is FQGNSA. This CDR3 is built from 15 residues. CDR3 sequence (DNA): TGTGCCAGCAGCTCACGACATGACTCCTACAATGAGCAGTTCTTC. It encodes CASSSRHDSYNEQFF.

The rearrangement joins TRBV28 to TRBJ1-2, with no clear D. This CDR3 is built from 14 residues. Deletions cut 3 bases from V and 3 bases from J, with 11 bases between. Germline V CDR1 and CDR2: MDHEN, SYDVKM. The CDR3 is CASSLSSRDYGYTF. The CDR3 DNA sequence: TGTGCCAGCAGTTTGTCCTCTCGCGACTATGGCTACACCTTC.

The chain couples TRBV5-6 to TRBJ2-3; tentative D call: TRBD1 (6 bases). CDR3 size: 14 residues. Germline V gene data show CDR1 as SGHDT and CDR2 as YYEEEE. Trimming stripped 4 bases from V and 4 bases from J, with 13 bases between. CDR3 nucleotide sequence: TGTGCCAGCAGCAGGACAGTTTTCGCAGATACGCAGTATTTT. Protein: CASSRTVFADTQYF.

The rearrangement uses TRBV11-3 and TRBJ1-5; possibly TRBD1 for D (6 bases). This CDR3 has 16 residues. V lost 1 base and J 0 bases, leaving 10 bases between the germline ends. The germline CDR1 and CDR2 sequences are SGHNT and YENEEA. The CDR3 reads CASSLGRTVSNQPQHF. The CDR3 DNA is TGTGCCAGCAGCTTAGGAAGGACAGTTAGCAATCAGCCCCAGCATTTT. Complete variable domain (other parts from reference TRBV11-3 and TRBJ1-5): EAGVVQSPRYKIIEKKQPVAFWCNPISGHNTLYWYLQNLGQGPELLIRYENEEAVDDSQLPKDRFSAERLKGVDSTLKIQPAELGDSAVYLCASSLGRTVSNQPQHFGDGTRLSIL.

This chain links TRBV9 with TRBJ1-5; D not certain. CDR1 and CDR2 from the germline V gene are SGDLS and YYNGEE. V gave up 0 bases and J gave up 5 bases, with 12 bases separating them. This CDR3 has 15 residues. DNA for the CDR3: TGTGCCAGCAGCGTAGATGCGGGTAAAGATCAGCCCCAGCATTTT. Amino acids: CASSVDAGKDQPQHF.

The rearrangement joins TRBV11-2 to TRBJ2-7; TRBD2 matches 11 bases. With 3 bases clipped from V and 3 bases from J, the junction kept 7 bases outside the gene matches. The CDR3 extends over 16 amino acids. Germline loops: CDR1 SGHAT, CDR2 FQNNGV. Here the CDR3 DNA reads TGTGCCAGCAGCTTTAGGACTAGCGGGTATTACTACGAGCAGTACTTC. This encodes CASSFRTSGYYYEQYF.

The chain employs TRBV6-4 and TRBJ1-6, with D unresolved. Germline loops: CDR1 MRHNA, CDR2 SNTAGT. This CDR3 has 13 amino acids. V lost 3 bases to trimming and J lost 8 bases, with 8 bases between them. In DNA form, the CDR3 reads TGTGCCAGCAGTGATGAGGCGGATTCACCCCTCCACTTT. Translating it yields CASSDEADSPLHF.

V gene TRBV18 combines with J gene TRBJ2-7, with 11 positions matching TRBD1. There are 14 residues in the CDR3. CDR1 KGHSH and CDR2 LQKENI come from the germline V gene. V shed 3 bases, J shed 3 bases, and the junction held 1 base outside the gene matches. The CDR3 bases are TGTGCCAGCTCACCGGACAGGGGGCTCTACGAGCAGTACTTC. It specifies CASSPDRGLYEQYF.

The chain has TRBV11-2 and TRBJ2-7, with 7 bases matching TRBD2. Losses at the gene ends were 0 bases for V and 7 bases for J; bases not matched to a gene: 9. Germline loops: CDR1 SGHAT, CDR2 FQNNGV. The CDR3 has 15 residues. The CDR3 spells CASSLEGGPSEEQYF. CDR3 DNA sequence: TGTGCCAGCAGCTTAGAGGGAGGGCCGTCCGAAGAGCAGTACTTC.

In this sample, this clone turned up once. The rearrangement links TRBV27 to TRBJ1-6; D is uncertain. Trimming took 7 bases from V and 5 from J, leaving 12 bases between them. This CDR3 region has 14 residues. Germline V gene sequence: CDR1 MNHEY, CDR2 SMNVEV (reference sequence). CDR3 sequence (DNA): TGTGCCAGCAATTTCCGGGGAAATAATTCACCCCTCCACTTT. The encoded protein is CASNFRGNNSPLHF.

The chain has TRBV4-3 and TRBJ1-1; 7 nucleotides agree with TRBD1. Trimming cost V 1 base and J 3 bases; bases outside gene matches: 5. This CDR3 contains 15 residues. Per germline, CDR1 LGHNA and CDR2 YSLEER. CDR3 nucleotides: TGCGCCAGCAGCCAAGCGTTCGACAGGGACACTGAAGCTTTCTTT. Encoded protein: CASSQAFDRDTEAFF.

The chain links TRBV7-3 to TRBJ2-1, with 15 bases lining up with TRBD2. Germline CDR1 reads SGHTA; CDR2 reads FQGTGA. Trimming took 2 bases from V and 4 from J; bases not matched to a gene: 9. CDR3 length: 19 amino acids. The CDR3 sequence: CASSLLGGLAGGTYNEQFF. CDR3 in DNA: TGTGCCAGCAGCTTATTGGGGGGACTAGCGGGAGGAACTTACAATGAGCAGTTCTTC.

The CDR3 DNA sequence: TGTGCCAGCAGCGTAGACGGGGGTGGGCTAGCCAAAAACATTCAGTACTTC. This codes for CASSVDGGGLAKNIQYF. This chain uses TRBV9 with TRBJ2-4; a weak D match, TRBD2 (6 bases). Trimming took 0 bases from V and 0 from J, leaving 13 bases between them. The CDR3 has 17 residues. CDR1 and CDR2 (germline): SGDLS, YYNGEE. Complete variable domain (other parts from reference TRBV9 and TRBJ2-4): DSGVTQTPKHLITATGQRVTLRCSPRSGDLSVYWYQQSLDQGLQFLIQYYNGEERAKGNILERFSAQQFPDLHSELNLSSLELGDSALYFCASSVDGGGLAKNIQYFGAGTRLSVL.

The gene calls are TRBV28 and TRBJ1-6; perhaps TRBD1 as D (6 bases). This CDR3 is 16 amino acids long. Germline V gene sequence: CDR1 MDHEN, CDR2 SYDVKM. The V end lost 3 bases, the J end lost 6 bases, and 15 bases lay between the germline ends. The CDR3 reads CASSFGTGLFNSPLHF. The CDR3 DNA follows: TGTGCCAGCAGTTTCGGCACAGGGCTTTTTAATTCACCCCTCCACTTT.

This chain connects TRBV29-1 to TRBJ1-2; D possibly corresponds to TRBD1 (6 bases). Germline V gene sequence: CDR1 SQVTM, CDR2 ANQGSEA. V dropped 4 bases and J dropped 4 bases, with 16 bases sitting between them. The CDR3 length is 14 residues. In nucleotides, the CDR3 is TGCAGCGTTGGTATCCAGGGGCTGGTCTATGGCTACACCTTC. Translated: CSVGIQGLVYGYTF.